The source of this TCR beta chain is a study of somatic mutations in cytotoxic T cells in rheumatoid arthritis. Whole-study results and caveats: There were about an eighth of the roughly 65 patients in whom the largest CD8+ clone exceeded 20% of CD8+ cells.

Per the study methods: Of patient CD8+ clones exceeding 1%, few matched published virus-specific TCRB sequences. The data were produced by immunoSEQ multiplex PCR, yet TCRdb's version contains in-frame clones alone and is incomplete. V, J and clone size are those of that table, while D and trimming were read from the DNA. The sample yields roughly 18,000 clones, over 60% seen once. V lost 0 bases and J 0 bases, leaving 12 bases between the germline ends. CDR1 and CDR2 (germline): SGHDT, YYEEEE. The CDR3 loop spans 16 amino acids. Details on this clone: Its target is not known.

The sample consisted of CD8+ T cells sorted from blood. V gene TRBV5-6 combines with J gene TRBJ1-1; D not certain. This clonotype was obtained from an adult with rheumatoid arthritis. CDR3 sequence (DNA): TGTGCCAGCAGCTTGGGAGTTCTTTCTTTGAACACTGAAGCTTTCTTT. It encodes CASSLGVLSLNTEAFF.